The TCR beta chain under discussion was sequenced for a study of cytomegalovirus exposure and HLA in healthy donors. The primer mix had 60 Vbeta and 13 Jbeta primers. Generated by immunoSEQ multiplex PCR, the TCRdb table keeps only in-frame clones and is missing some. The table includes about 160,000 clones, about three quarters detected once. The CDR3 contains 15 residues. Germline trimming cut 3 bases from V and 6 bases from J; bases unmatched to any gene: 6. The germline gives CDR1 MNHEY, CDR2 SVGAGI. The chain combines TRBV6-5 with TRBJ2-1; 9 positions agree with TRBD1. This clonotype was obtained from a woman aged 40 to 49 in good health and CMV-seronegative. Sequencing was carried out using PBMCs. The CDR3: CASSYIQGALNEQFF. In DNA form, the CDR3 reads TGTGCCAGCAGTTATATACAGGGGGCACTCAATGAGCAGTTCTTC.